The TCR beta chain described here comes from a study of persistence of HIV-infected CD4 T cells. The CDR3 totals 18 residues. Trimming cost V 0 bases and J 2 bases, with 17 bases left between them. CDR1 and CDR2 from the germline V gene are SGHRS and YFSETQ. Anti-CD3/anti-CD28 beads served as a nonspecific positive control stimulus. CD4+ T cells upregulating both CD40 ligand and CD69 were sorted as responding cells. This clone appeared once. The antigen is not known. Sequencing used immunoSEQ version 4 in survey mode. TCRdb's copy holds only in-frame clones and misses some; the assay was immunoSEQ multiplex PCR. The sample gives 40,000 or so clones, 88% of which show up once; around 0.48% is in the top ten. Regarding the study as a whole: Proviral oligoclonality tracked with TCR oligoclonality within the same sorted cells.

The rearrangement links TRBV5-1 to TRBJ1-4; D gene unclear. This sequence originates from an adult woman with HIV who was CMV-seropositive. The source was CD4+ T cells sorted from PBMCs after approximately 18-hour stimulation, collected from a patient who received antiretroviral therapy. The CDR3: CASSLDGIGTSTNEKLFF. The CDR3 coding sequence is TGCGCCAGCAGCTTGGACGGGATCGGAACAAGTACTAATGAAAAACTGTTTTTT.